The clone carrying this T cell receptor beta chain has ten or more counts. The data derive from a study of early T cells in non-severe SARS-CoV-2 infection. The germline gives CDR1 SGHAT, CDR2 FQNNGV. The length of the CDR3 is 12 residues. V lost 5 bases to trimming and J lost 7 bases, with 11 bases between them. TCRdb recomputed calls from the 5' RACE reads with MiXCR, one row per CDR3 protein. The table shows some 57,000 distinct CDR3 sequences, with about an eighth occurring only once. The clonotype comes from an adult who was a healthcare worker with PCR-confirmed SARS-CoV-2 infection or an uninfected control (not recorded which). The chain links TRBV11-2 to TRBJ1-2, with D perhaps matching TRBD1 (5 bases). Sequenced: whole blood. The CDR3 region has the DNA TGTGCCAGCAGCCCGCGCGGGGCTGGCTACACCTTC. Its protein is CASSPRGAGYTF. Drawing the rest from reference TRBV11-2 and TRBJ1-2, the complete variable domain is EAGVAQSPRYKIIEKRQSVAFWCNPISGHATLYWYQQILGQGPKLLIQFQNNGVVDDSQLPKDRFSAERLKGVDSTLKIQPAKLEDSAVYLCASSPRGAGYTFGSGTRLTVV.